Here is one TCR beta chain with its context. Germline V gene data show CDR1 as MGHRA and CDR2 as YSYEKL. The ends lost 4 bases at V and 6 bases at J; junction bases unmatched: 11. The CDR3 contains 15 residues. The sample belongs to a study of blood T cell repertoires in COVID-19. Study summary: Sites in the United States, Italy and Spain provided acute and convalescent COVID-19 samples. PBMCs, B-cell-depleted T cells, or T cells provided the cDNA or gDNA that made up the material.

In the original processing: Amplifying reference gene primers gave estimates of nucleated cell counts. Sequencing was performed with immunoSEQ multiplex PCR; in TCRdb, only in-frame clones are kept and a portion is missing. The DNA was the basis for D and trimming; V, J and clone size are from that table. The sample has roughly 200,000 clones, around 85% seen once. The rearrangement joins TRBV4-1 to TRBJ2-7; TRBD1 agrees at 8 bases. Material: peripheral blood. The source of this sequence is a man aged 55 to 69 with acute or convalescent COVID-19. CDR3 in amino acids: CASSRGTGGLLEQYF. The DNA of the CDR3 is TGCGCCAGCAGCCGCGGGACAGGCGGCCTCCTCGAGCAGTACTTC.